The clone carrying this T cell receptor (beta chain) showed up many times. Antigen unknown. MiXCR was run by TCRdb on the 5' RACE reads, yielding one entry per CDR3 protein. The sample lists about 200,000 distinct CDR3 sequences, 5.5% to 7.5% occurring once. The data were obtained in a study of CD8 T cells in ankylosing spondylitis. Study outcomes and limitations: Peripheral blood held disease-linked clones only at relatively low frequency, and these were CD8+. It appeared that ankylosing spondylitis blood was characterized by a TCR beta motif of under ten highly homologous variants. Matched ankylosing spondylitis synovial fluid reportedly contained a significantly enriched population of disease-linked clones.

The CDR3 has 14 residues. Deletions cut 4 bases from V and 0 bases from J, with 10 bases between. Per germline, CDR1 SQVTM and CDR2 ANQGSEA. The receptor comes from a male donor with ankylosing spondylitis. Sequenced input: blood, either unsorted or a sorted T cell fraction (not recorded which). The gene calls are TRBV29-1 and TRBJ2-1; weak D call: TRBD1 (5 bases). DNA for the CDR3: TGCAGCGTTGCGGACAAGGACTCCTACAATGAGCAGTTCTTC. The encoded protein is CSVADKDSYNEQFF.